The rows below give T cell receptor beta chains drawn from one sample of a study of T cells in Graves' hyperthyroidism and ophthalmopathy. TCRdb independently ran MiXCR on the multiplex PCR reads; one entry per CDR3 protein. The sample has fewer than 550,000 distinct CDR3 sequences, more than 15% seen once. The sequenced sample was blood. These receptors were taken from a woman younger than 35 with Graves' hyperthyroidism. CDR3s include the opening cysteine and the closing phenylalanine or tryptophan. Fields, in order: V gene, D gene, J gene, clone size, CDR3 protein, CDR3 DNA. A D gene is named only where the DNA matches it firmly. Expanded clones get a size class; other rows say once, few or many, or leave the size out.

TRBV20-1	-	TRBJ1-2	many	CSASPGQGNYGYTF	TGCAGTGCTAGTCCAGGACAAGGGAACTATGGCTACACCTTC
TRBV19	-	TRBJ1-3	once	CASSISTELSGNTIYF	TGTGCCAGTAGTATATCTACCGAACTCTCTGGAAACACCATATATTTT
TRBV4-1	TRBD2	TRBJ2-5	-	CASSQDPTVAGEAQYF	TGCGCCAGCAGCCAAGATCCTACTGTAGCGGGGGAAGCCCAGTACTTC
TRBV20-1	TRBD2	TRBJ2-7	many	CSARGEVAGGSTYEQYF	TGCAGTGCTAGGGGGGAGGTAGCGGGAGGGTCGACCTACGAGCAGTACTTC
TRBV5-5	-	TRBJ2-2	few	CASSFFSGPNTGELFF	TGTGCCAGCAGCTTCTTTTCCGGGCCGAACACCGGGGAGCTGTTTTTT
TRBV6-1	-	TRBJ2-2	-	CASSPSPGANTGELFF	TGTGCCAGCAGCCCCTCCCCAGGGGCGAACACCGGGGAGCTGTTTTTT
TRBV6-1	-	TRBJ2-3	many	CASSEAGEPTDTQYF	TGTGCCAGCAGTGAAGCGGGGGAACCCACAGATACGCAGTATTTT
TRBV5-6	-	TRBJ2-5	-	CASSLVRGSPRRETQYF	TGTGCCAGCAGCTTGGTGCGGGGATCCCCCCGACGGGAGACCCAGTACTTC
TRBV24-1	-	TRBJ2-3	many	CATSETGGTDTQYF	TGTGCCACCAGTGAAACGGGAGGCACAGATACGCAGTATTTT
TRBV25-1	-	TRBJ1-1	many	CASSEYPGTEAFF	TGTGCCAGCAGTGAATACCCCGGCACTGAAGCTTTCTTT
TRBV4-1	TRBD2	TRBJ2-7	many	CASSLTMTSGNYEQYF	TGCGCCAGCAGCCTAACGATGACTAGCGGAAACTACGAGCAGTACTTC
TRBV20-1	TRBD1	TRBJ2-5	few	CSARRQGRETQYF	TGCAGTGCTAGAAGACAGGGACGGGAGACCCAGTACTTC
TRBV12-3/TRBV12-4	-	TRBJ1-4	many	CASTNRGEKLFF	TGTGCCAGCACTAACCGGGGTGAAAAACTGTTTTTT
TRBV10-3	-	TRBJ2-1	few	CAISEGPIAYNEQFF	TGTGCCATCAGTGAGGGGCCAATCGCCTACAATGAGCAGTTCTTC
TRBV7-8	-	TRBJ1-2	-	CASSSWGRRANYGYTF	TGTGCCAGCAGTTCTTGGGGGCGCCGAGCTAACTATGGCTACACCTTC
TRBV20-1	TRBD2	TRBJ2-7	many	CSAGGLARSEQYF	TGCAGTGCTGGGGGACTAGCGCGGTCCGAGCAGTACTTC
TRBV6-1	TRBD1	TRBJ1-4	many	CASRNRGRNEKLFF	TGTGCCAGTAGAAACAGGGGCCGTAATGAAAAACTGTTTTTT
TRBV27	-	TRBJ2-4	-	CASSQSTGGWENIQYF	TGTGCCAGCAGTCAATCGACGGGGGGCTGGGAAAACATTCAGTACTTC
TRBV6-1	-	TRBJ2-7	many	CASSNPGPPEQYF	TGTGCCAGCTCAAACCCGGGACCACCTGAGCAGTACTTC
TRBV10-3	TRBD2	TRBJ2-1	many	CAISPGTKVTYVDEQFF	TGTGCCATCAGCCCCGGGACTAAGGTTACATATGTGGATGAGCAGTTCTTC
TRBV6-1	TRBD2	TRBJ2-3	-	CASSPSGGETDTQYF	TGTGCCAGCAGCCCAAGCGGGGGGGAAACAGATACGCAGTATTTT
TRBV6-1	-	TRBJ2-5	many	CASSYGAGRRYQETQYF	TGTGCCAGCAGTTATGGAGCCGGCAGGAGGTACCAAGAGACCCAGTACTTC
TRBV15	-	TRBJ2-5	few	CATRQSGHRQQETQYF	TGTGCCACCAGACAAAGCGGCCACCGGCAGCAAGAGACCCAGTACTTC
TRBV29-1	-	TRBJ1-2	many	CSVEVGGGPYGYTF	TGCAGCGTTGAAGTCGGGGGGGGGCCCTATGGCTACACCTTC
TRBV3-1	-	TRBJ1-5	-	CASSQSGGHSNQPQHF	TGTGCCAGCAGCCAATCGGGGGGCCATAGCAATCAGCCCCAGCATTTT
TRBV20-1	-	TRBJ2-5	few	CSAYEGGTQYF	TGCAGTGCTTACGAGGGGGGGACCCAGTACTTC
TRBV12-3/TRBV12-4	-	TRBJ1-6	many	CASTSQGSTSPLHF	TGTGCCAGCACCTCACAGGGCTCGACGTCACCCCTCCACTTT
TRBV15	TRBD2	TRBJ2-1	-	CATSRPGLAGSYNEQFF	TGTGCCACCAGCAGACCAGGACTAGCGGGATCCTACAATGAGCAGTTCTTC
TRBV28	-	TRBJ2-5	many	CASSRAGGESETQYF	TGTGCCAGCAGCCGTGCAGGGGGGGAATCAGAGACCCAGTACTTC
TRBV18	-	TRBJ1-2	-	CAGSPRQEDGYTF	TGTGCCGGCTCACCCAGACAGGAAGATGGCTACACCTTC
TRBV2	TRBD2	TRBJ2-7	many	CASSESRLALPGQYF	TGTGCCAGCAGTGAGTCAAGACTAGCGCTCCCAGGGCAGTACTTC
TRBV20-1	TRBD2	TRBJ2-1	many	CSARGTSGLAGNEQFF	TGCAGTGCTAGAGGGACTAGCGGGCTAGCCGGCAATGAGCAGTTCTTC
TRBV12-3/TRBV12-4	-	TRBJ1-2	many	CASSPSDGPTYGYTF	TGTGCCAGCAGTCCCTCGGACGGTCCAACCTATGGCTACACCTTC
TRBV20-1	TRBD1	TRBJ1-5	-	CSARRTGGGNQPQHF	TGCAGTGCGAGACGTACAGGGGGCGGCAATCAGCCCCAGCATTTT
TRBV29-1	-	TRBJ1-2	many	CSVATEDSNYGYTF	TGCAGCGTTGCCACAGAAGACTCTAACTATGGCTACACCTTC
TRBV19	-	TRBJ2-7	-	CASSNPPRNEQYF	TGTGCCAGTAGTAACCCCCCCCGGAACGAGCAGTACTTC
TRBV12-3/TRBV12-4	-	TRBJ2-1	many	CASREEYSYNEQFF	TGTGCCAGCAGAGAAGAATACTCCTACAATGAGCAGTTCTTC
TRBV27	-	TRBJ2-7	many	CASSLGEGWSRGDEQYF	TGTGCCAGCAGTTTAGGCGAGGGTTGGAGCAGGGGGGACGAGCAGTACTTC
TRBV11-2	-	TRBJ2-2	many	CASSLGLRGWDTGELFF	TGTGCCAGCAGCTTAGGTCTTAGGGGCTGGGACACCGGGGAGCTGTTTTTT
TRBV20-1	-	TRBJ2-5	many	CSAPGPRGETQYF	TGCAGTGCCCCGGGACCCCGGGGGGAGACCCAGTACTTC